Listed below are T cell receptor beta chains from one sample, sequenced in a study of CD8+ T cells in alopecia areata. The table came from immunoSEQ multiplex PCR; TCRdb's copy has only in-frame clones and leaves some out. The sample shows hundreds of thousands of clones, under 70% of them seen only once. Sample: CD4+ T cells sorted from blood, taken at week 0. These TCRs come from a human donor with alopecia areata. CDR3s include the opening cysteine and the closing phenylalanine or tryptophan. The order of the fields is D gene, V gene, clone size, J gene, CDR3 protein, CDR3 DNA. A D gene is named only where the DNA matches it firmly. Some rows mark clone size as missing; the rest say once, few, many or name a class of expanded clone.

.,TRBV30,once,TRBJ1-2,CAWSPGARGYTF,TGTGCCTGGAGTCCCGGGGCGCGGGGCTACACCTTC
.,TRBV30,.,TRBJ2-7,CAWRGRGRAEQYF,TGTGCCTGGAGGGGACGGGGGCGCGCCGAGCAGTACTTC
.,TRBV25-1,few,TRBJ2-4,CASRGAGVQNIQYF,TGTGCCAGCCGAGGGGCCGGGGTACAAAACATTCAGTACTTC
.,TRBV6-5,.,TRBJ1-1,CASSYPGDTEAFF,TGTGCCAGCAGTTACCCGGGGGACACTGAAGCTTTCTTT
TRBD1,TRBV15,.,TRBJ1-5,CATSATGTGGLSNQPQHF,TGTGCCACCAGCGCCACCGGGACAGGGGGTTTAAGCAATCAGCCCCAGCATTTT
.,TRBV29-1,few,TRBJ2-3,CSVEGEVSSTDTQYF,TGCAGCGTTGAAGGAGAGGTCTCTAGCACAGATACGCAGTATTTT
.,TRBV29-1,.,TRBJ2-1,CSVASLENNEQFF,TGCAGCGTTGCGTCTCTGGAGAACAATGAGCAGTTCTTC
TRBD1,TRBV7-2,many,TRBJ1-1,CASSFWGQNEAFF,TGTGCCAGCAGCTTTTGGGGACAGAATGAAGCTTTCTTT
.,TRBV7-9,once,TRBJ1-4,CASSLGRDDEKLFF,TGTGCCAGCAGCTTAGGCAGGGATGATGAAAAACTGTTTTTT
.,TRBV29-1,.,TRBJ2-2,CSVEVGTSTGELFF,TGCAGCGTTGAAGTCGGGACCAGTACCGGGGAGCTGTTTTTT
.,TRBV6-5,few,TRBJ2-1,CASSWGDSLSNEQFF,TGTGCCAGCAGTTGGGGGGACTCGTTGTCCAATGAGCAGTTCTTC
.,TRBV2,few,TRBJ1-3,CASSVQGPYSGNTIYF,TGTGCCAGCAGTGTTCAGGGGCCCTACTCTGGAAACACCATATATTTT
.,TRBV13,.,TRBJ1-2,CASSLGGYYGYTF,TGTGCCAGCAGCTTAGGGGGCTACTATGGCTACACCTTC
.,TRBV30,.,TRBJ1-2,CAWSVAGGYTF,TGTGCCTGGAGTGTAGCGGGGGGCTACACCTTC
.,TRBV30,few,TRBJ2-7,CAWRKRPRYEQYF,TGTGCCTGGAGAAAGAGGCCTCGGTACGAGCAGTACTTC
TRBD1,TRBV30,once,TRBJ1-2,CAQGGTANGYTF,TGTGCCCAGGGGGGGACAGCAAATGGCTACACCTTC
TRBD1,TRBV7-6,.,TRBJ2-7,CASSSPGQGPYEQYF,TGTGCCAGCAGCTCACCGGGACAGGGTCCATACGAGCAGTACTTC